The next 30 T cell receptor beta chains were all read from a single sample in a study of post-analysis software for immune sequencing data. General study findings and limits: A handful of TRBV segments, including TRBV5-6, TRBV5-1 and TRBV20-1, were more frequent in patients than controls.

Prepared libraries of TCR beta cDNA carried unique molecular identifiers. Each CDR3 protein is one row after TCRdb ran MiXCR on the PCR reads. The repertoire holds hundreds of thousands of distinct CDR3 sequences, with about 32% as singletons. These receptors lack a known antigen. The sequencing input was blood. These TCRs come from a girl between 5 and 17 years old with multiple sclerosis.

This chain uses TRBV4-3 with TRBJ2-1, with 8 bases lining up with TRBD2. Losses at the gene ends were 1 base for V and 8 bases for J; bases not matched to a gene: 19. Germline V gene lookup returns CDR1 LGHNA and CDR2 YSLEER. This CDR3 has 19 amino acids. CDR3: CASSQVWFSRREVPHEQFF. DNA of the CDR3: TGCGCCAGCAGCCAAGTTTGGTTCTCTAGGCGGGAGGTTCCGCATGAGCAGTTCTTC.

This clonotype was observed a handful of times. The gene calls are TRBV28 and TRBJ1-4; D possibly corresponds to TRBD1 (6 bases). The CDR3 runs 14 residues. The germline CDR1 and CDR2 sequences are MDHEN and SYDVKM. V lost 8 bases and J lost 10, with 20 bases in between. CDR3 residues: CASSPGTPGRKLFF. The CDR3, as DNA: TGTGCCAGCTCACCCGGGACACCCGGGAGAAAACTGTTTTTT.

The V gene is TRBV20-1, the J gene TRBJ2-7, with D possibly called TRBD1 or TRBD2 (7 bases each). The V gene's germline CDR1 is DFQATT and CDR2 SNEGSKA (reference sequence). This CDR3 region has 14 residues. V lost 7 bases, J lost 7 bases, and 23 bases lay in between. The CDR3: CSVPRGGVNNEQYF. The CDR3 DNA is TGCAGTGTCCCCAGGGGGGGGGTCAACAATGAGCAGTACTTC.

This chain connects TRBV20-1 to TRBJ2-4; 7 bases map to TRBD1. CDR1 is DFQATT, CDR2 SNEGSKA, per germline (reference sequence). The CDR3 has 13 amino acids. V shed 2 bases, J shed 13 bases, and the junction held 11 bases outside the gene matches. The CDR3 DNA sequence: TGCAGTGCTAGACTAGACAGGGAGAAGGAGCAGTACTTC. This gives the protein CSARLDREKEQYF.

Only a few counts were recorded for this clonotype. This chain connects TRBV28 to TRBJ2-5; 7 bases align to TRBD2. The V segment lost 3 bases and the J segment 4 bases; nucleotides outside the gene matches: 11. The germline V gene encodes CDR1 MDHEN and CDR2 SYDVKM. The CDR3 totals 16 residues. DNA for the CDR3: TGTGCCAGCAGTTTCCCGAGGACTAGTCGGGCAGAGACCCAGTACTTC. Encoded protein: CASSFPRTSRAETQYF. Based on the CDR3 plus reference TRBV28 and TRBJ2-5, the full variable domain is DVKVTQSSRYLVKRTGEKVFLECVQDMDHENMFWYRQDPGLGLRLIYFSYDVKMKEKGDIPEGYSVSREKKERFSLILESASTNQTSMYLCASSFPRTSRAETQYFGPGTRLLVL.

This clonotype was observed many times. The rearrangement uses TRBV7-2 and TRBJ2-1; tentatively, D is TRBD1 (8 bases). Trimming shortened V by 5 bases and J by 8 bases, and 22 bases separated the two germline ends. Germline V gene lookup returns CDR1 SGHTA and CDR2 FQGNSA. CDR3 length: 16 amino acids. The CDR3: CASSHSTGAGVHEQFF. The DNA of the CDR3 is TGTGCCAGCAGCCACTCGACAGGGGCGGGGGTTCATGAGCAGTTCTTC.

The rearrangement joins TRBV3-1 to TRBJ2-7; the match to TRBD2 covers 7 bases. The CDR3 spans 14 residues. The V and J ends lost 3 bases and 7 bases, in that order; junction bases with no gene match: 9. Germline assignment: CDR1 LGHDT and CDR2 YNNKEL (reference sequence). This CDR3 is CASSHGGGLREQYF. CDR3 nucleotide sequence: TGTGCCAGCAGCCATGGGGGAGGGCTGCGGGAGCAGTACTTC.

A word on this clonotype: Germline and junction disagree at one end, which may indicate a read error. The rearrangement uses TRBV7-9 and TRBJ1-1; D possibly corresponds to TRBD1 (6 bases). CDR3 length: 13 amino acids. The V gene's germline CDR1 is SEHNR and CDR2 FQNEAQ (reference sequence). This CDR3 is CASSLAAGVAAFF. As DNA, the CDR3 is TGTGCCAGCAGTTTAGCGGCAGGGGTGGCAGCTTTCTTT. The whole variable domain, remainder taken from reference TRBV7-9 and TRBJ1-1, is DTGVSQNPRHKITKRGQNVTFRCDPISEHNRLYWYRQTLGQGPEFLTYFQNEAQLEKSRLLSDRFSAERPKGSFSTLEIQRTEQGDSAMYLCASSLAAGVAAFFGQGTRLTVV.

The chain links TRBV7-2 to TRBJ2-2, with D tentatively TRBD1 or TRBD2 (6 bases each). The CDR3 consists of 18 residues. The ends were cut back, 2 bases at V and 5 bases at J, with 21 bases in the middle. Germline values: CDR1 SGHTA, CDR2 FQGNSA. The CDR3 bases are TGTGCCAGCAGCTTAAGGAACATCGGGGGCGGCGGAACCGGGGAGCTGTTTTTT. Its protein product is CASSLRNIGGGGTGELFF.

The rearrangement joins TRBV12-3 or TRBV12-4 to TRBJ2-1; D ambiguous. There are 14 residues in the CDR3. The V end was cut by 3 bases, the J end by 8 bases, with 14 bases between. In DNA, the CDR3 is TGTGCCAGCAGTTTGGGCGGATCCGCCGATGAGCAGTTCTTC. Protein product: CASSLGGSADEQFF.

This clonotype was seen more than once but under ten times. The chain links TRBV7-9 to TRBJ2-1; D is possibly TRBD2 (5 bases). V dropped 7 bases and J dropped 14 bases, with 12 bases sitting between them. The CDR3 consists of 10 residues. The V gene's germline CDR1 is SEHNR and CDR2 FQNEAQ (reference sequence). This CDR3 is CASKGYSEFF. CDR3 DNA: TGTGCCAGCAAGGGATATAGCGAGTTCTTC.

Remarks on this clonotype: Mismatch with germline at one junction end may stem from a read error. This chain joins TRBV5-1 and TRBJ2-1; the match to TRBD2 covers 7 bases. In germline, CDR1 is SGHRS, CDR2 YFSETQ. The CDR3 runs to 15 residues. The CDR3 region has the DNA TGCGCCAGCAGCTCTCCACAGAGGGACTACAATGAGCAGGTCTTC. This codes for CASSSPQRDYNEQVF.

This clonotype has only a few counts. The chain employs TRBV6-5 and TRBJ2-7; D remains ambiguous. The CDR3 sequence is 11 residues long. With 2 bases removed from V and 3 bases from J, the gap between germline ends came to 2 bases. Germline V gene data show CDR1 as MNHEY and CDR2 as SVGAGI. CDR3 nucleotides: TGTGCCAGCAGTTACATCTACGAGCAGTACTTC. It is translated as CASSYIYEQYF.

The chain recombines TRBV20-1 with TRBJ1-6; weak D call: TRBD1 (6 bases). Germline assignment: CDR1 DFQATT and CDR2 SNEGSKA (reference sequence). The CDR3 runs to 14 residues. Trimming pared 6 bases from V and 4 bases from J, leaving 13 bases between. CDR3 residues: CSATVGQYNSPLHF. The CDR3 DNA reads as TGCAGTGCCACGGTTGGACAGTATAATTCACCCCTCCACTTT.

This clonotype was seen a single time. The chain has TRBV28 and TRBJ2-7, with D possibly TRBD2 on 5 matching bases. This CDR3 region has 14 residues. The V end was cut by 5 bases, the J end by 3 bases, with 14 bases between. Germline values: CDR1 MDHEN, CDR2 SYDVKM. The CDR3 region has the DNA TGTGCCAGCAGTCTTCGGAACGCGGGCTACGAGCAGTACTTC. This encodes CASSLRNAGYEQYF.

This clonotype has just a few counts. Here the CDR3 reads CASSQGCGYTF. The DNA of the CDR3 is TGTGCCAGCAGTCAAGGCTGTGGCTACACCTTC. The V gene is TRBV6-6, the J gene TRBJ1-2; no clear D. Germline CDR1 and CDR2: MNHNY and SVGAGI (reference sequence). This CDR3 is built from 11 residues. Trimming stripped 5 bases from V and 7 bases from J, with 8 bases between.

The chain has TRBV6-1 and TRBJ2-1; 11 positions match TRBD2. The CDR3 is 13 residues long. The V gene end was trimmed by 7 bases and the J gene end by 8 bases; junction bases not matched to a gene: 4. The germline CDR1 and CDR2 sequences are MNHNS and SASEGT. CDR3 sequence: CASMPSGRYEQFF. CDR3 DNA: TGTGCCAGCATGCCTAGCGGGAGGTATGAGCAGTTCTTC.

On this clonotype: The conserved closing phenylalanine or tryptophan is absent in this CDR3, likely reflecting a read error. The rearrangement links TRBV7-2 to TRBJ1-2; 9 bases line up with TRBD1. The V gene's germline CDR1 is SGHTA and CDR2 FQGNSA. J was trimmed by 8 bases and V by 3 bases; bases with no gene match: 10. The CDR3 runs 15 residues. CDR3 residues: CASSLAPSGTGGYTL. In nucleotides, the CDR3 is TGTGCCAGCAGCTTGGCCCCCTCGGGGACAGGGGGCTACACCTTA.

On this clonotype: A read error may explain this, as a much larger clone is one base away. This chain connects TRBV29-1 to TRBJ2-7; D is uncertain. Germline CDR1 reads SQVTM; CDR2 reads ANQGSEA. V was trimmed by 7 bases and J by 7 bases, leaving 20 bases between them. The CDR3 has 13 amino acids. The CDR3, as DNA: TGCAGCGCGGGCCTCACGAACCTCAATGAGCAGTACTTC. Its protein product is CSAGLTNLNEQYF.

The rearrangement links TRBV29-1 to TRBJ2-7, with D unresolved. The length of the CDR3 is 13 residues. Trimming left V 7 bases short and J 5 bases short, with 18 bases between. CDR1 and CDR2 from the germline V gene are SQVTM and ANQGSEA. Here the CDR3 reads CSASHSRAHEQYF. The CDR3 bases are TGCAGCGCCTCCCACTCTAGGGCCCACGAGCAGTACTTC.

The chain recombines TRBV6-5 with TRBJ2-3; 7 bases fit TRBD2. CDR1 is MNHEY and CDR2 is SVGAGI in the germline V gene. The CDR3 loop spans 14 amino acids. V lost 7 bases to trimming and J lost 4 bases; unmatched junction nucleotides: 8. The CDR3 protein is CASMGGRYSDTQYF. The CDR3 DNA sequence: TGTGCCAGCATGGGCGGGAGATACTCAGATACGCAGTATTTT.

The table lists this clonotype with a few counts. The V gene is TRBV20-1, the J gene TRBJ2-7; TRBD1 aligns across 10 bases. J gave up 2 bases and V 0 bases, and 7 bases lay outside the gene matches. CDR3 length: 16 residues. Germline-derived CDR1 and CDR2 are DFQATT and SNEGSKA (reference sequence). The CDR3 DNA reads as TGCAGTGCTAGAGATTTAGGGACAGGGGTTACCTACGAGCAGTACTTC. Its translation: CSARDLGTGVTYEQYF.

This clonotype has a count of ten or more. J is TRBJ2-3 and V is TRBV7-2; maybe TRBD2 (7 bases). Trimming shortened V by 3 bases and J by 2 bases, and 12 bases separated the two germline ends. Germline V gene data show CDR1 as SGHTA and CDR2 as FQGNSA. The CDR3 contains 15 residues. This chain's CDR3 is CASSLAGAYTDTQYF. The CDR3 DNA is TGTGCCAGCAGCTTGGCGGGGGCGTACACAGATACGCAGTATTTT.

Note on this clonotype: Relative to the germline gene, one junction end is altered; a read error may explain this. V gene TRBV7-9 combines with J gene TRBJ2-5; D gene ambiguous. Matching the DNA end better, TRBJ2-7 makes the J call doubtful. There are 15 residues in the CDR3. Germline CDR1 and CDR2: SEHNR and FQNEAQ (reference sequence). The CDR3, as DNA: TGTGCCAGCAACTTATCTGGGAATTTCCACAACGAGCAGTACTTC. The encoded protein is CASNLSGNFHNEQYF.

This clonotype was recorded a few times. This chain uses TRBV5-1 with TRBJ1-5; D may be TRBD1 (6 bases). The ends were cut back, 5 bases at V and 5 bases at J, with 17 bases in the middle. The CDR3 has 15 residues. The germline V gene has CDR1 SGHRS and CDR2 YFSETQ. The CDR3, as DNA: TGCGCCAGCAGTTCCGTACCGGGGGGCTATCAGCCCCAGCATTTT. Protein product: CASSSVPGGYQPQHF.

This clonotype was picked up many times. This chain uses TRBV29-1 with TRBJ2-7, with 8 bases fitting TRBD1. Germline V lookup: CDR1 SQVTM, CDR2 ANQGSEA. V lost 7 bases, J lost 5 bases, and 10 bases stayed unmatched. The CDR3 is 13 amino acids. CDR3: CSARTGGINEQYF. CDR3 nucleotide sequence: TGCAGCGCCCGTACAGGGGGAATAAACGAGCAGTACTTC.

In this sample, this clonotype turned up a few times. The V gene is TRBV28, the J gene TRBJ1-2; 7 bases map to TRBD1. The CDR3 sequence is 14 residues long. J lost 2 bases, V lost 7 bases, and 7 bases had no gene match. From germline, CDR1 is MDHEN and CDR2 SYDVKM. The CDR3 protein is CASTPGGANYGYTF. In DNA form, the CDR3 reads TGTGCCAGCACCCCAGGGGGGGCGAACTATGGCTACACCTTC.

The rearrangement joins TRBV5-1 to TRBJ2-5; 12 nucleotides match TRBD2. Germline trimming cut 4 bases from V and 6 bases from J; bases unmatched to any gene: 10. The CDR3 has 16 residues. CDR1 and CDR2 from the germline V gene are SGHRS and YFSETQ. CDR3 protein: CASSLATSGSIQTQYF. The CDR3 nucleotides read TGCGCCAGCAGCCTGGCGACTAGCGGGAGTATTCAGACCCAGTACTTC.

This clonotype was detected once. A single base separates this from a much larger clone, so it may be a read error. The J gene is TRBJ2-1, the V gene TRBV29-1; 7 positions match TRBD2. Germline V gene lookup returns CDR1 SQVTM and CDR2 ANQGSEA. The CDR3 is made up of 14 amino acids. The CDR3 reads CGVERTRGYNEQFF. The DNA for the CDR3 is TGCGGCGTTGAGAGGACTAGGGGCTACAATGAGCAGTTCTTC.

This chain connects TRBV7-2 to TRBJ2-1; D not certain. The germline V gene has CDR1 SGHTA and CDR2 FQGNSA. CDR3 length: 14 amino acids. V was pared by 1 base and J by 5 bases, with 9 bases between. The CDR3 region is CASSLDTPNNEQFF. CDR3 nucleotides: TGTGCCAGCAGCTTAGATACTCCTAACAATGAGCAGTTCTTC.